The 9 T cell receptor beta chains listed next were all sequenced from one sample in a study of OX40 agonist ivuxolimab in advanced cancers. TCRdb's copy holds only in-frame clones and misses some; the assay was immunoSEQ multiplex PCR. The sample comprises around 43,000 clones, 70% to 90% of which are singletons, and roughly an eighth rests with the top ten. The specimen comprised CD4+ or CD8+ T cells sorted from blood, sampled in a trial of the OX40 agonist ivuxolimab. The receptors come from an adult with an advanced solid tumor such as melanoma, head and neck, liver or kidney cancer.

The chain links TRBV7-9 to TRBJ2-4; TRBD1 agrees at 8 bases. Trimming cost V 5 bases and J 7 bases; bases outside gene matches: 7. Looked up from germline, CDR1 is SEHNR and CDR2 is FQNEAQ (reference sequence). The CDR3 is 14 amino acids. The CDR3 region is CASSPDRGPNIQYF. In nucleotides, the CDR3 is TGTGCCAGCAGCCCTGACAGGGGCCCCAACATTCAGTACTTC.

For this clone: At the DNA level, this CDR3 is encoded by other sequences in the same sample as well. The chain joins TRBV4-1 to TRBJ1-5; a possible D gene is TRBD1 (6 bases). V gave up 4 bases and J gave up 4 bases, with 14 bases separating them. This CDR3 region has 15 residues. Germline loops: CDR1 MGHRA, CDR2 YSYEKL. CDR3 nucleotide sequence: TGCGCCAGCAGCCCCAGGGGTTTGGGGAATCAGCCCCAGCATTTT. Protein sequence: CASSPRGLGNQPQHF.

CDR3 DNA sequence: TGTGCCAGCAGCTTAGGCACGGAAGCTTTCTTT. This translates into CASSLGTEAFF. The chain employs TRBV7-2 and TRBJ1-1, with D hard to call. The V and J ends lost 1 base and 8 bases respectively, with 5 bases between them. Germline V gene sequence: CDR1 SGHTA, CDR2 FQGNSA. The CDR3 is 11 amino acids. Full variable domain (rest looked up from reference TRBV7-2 and TRBJ1-1): GAGVSQSPSNKVTEKGKDVELRCDPISGHTALYWYRQSLGQGLEFLIYFQGNSAPDKSGLPSDRFSAERTGGSVSTLTIQRTQQEDSAVYLCASSLGTEAFFGQGTRLTVV.

The J gene is TRBJ2-2, the V gene TRBV6-6; possibly TRBD2 for D (5 bases). Per germline, CDR1 MNHNY and CDR2 SVGAGI (reference sequence). With 0 bases removed from V and 2 bases from J, the gap between germline ends came to 7 bases. This CDR3 has 15 amino acids. The CDR3 sequence: CASSYSSGNTGELFF. The CDR3 DNA sequence: TGTGCCAGCAGTTACTCGTCGGGAAACACCGGGGAGCTGTTTTTT.

The chain joins TRBV14 to TRBJ1-3, with D hard to call. V shed 0 bases and J shed 0 bases, with 15 bases lying between them. Looked up from germline, CDR1 is SGHDN and CDR2 is FVKESK. The CDR3 loop spans 18 amino acids. CDR3 amino acids: CASSQDPLDGRSGNTIYF. Here the CDR3 DNA reads TGTGCCAGCAGCCAAGATCCGTTGGACGGCCGCTCTGGAAACACCATATATTTT.

The V gene is TRBV19, the J gene TRBJ2-1, with D perhaps TRBD1 (5 bases). The CDR3 has 15 amino acids. Looked up from germline, CDR1 is LNHDA and CDR2 is SQIVND (reference sequence). Trimming left V 2 bases short and J 4 bases short, with 12 bases between. This CDR3 is CASSITGSAYNEQFF. The CDR3 DNA reads TGTGCCAGTAGTATAACAGGCTCCGCGTACAATGAGCAGTTCTTC.

The chain carries TRBV28 and TRBJ2-7; the D gene is possibly TRBD1 (6 bases). The germline gives CDR1 MDHEN, CDR2 SYDVKM. This CDR3 is built from 15 residues. Trimming removed 6 bases from V and 5 bases from J, with 20 bases in between. This CDR3 reads CASRTQRQGQNEQYF. The DNA for the CDR3 is TGTGCCAGCAGAACCCAGCGGCAGGGGCAGAACGAGCAGTACTTC.

About this clone: One end of the junction varies from germline; a read error may be responsible. V usage is TRBV4-3 and J usage is TRBJ1-1; no definite D call. Germline loops: CDR1 LGHNA, CDR2 YSLEER. This CDR3 is built from 8 residues. The CDR3 region has the DNA TGCGCCAGCAGCCAAGAACCATTT. Encoded protein: CASSQEPF.

J is TRBJ1-1 and V is TRBV13, with D uncertain. Germline loops: CDR1 PRHDT, CDR2 FYEKMQ (reference sequence). This CDR3 spans 16 amino acids. Trimming shortened V by 5 bases and J by 1 base, and 17 bases separated the two germline ends. The CDR3 DNA follows: TGTGCCAGCAGCCCCCAGAGGGCAGACCGGAACACTGAAGCTTTCTTT. This sequence encodes CASSPQRADRNTEAFF.